This T cell receptor beta chain was profiled in a study of PD-1 blockade in classical Hodgkin lymphoma (dated by TCRdb to 2020 to 2022). Study-wide context: Nivolumab dosing was 3 mg/kg intravenously every 2 weeks, continuing until either disease progression or unacceptable toxicity. The study used TCR beta sequencing and CyTOF to define a peripheral blood immune signature of response to PD-1 blockade in classical Hodgkin lymphoma. What the authors observed across the whole study: Baseline diversity similar to that of newly diagnosed patients was observed in trial patients achieving complete response, whereas significantly lower diversity was observed in partial responders and progressors. The study was restricted to a single clinical trial cohort, and the causes of repertoire differences, possibly disease activity or prior therapy, were left undefined. Newly diagnosed patients were reported to have lower baseline TCR diversity than healthy donors, and relapsed/refractory patients were reported to have lower baseline TCR diversity still. Lower diversity was seen in patients whose nivolumab began less than 1 year after ASCT, and these patients were left out of later analyses so that immune reconstitution would not confound the results. By C4D1, a significant rise was seen in CD4+ TCR diversity but not in CD8+ TCR diversity (p=0.0027 vs p=0.16), and the rise was most apparent among complete responders (p=0.02).

To note about this clone: Its cognate antigen has yet to be identified. No base quality values were provided; no much bigger clone lies one nucleotide off.

This specimen's time point label, per the study, means: cycle 4 day 1 (C4D1), after less than seven weeks of nivolumab. Relapse after autologous stem cell transplantation had occurred in all trial patients, and cohorts A, B and C were distinguished by prior brentuximab vedotin exposure. Using a Miltenyi CD8+ T cell isolation kit, CD8+ T cells were purified from thawed PBMCs through magnetic negative selection. The trial cohort included fewer than 65 patients with relapsed/refractory classical Hodgkin lymphoma, and each patient had a best overall response of complete response, partial response or progressive disease. In the multi-cohort phase II CheckMate 205 trial, trial patients received single-agent nivolumab. An independent review committee assessed best overall response using the 2007 International Working Group response criteria. PBMCs from the trial were collected at three points: immediately before nivolumab initiation (C1D1), and during therapy at cycle 2 day 1 and cycle 4 day 1. Peripheral blood was collected in 8 mL Vacutainer Cell Preparation Tubes, from which PBMCs were isolated by centrifugation and then cryopreserved. Purified CD4+ and CD8+ fractions were prepared only for cases in which an additional PBMC sample was available. Magnetically labelled cells were removed on LS columns in a quadroMACS separator, and the flow-through was collected as the purified fraction.

The Qiagen DNeasy kit was used to extract genomic DNA from unsorted PBMCs and from the negatively selected CD4+ and CD8+ fractions. TCR beta CDR3 regions were subjected to amplification by immunoSEQ multiplex PCR with primers that anneal to V and J segments. Amplification bias was minimized using a synthetic immune receptor repertoire, and residual bias was removed computationally after sequencing. Per the original workflow: Repertoire diversity was quantified as the Shannon entropy index using custom Python scripts. Unsorted, CD4+ and CD8+ repertoires were analyzed separately, except for combined analyses in which CD4+ and CD8+ sequences were merged in silico. A clone was considered expanded if an increase in frequency of at least 2-fold after treatment relative to C1D1 was found, and a pseudocount of 0.5 was applied to clones undetected at baseline. Clones with 0 or 1 copy at C1D1 were defined as singleton clones, while clones with 2 or more copies were defined as non-singleton clones. By matching protein sequences in sorted samples from the same patient, clones expanded in unsorted samples were annotated as CD4+, CD8+ or unknown. Wilcoxon tests on paired samples were used to test changes in diversity from C1D1 to C4D1. What TCRdb holds here is the immuneACCESS table cut down to in-frame rearrangements. Part of the clones is not present; checked against another copy, under half of the missing clones reflect an unresolved V gene, and the others are unexplained. Clonal size and the V and J genes are those of that table, whereas D and trimming came from the DNA. This sample lists around 15,000 clones; about nine tenths were detected once. The leading ten clones occupy 15% to 20% of the sample.

Spanning cysteine to phenylalanine, the CDR3 consists of 12 amino acids. Only CDR3 DNA is held: 36 bases, read in frame from base 1. V is cut by 4 bases and J by 6 bases, and the space between the germline ends is 10 bases. Looking up the germline V gene yields CDR1 SGHTS and CDR2 YDEGEE. Here the chain combines TRBV5-8 and TRBJ1-1; TRBD1 is a possible D gene, resting on 6 matching bases. The sequencing used CD8+ T cells from blood, collected before the fourth cycle of nivolumab. This receptor was identified in a human donor with classical Hodgkin lymphoma. DNA sequence: TGTGCCAGCAGCCAAAACAGGGCTGAAGCTTTCTTT. Its translation is CASSQNRAEAFF.